This T cell receptor (beta chain) comes out of a study of vaccination effects on CD4 cells after COVID-19. The table came from immunoSEQ multiplex PCR; TCRdb's copy has only in-frame clones and leaves some out. This sample has just under 75,000 clones, with roughly four fifths found just once. Note on this clone: No antigen is known for it.

Germline V gene sequence: CDR1 LNHNV, CDR2 YYDKDF (reference sequence). This CDR3 is built from 15 residues. V lost 1 base to trimming and J lost 4 bases; unmatched junction nucleotides: 6. CD4+ T cell isolation took place after approximately ten days of culture. BNT162b2 vaccine or mRNA-1273 vaccine was given to participants in two doses. The receptor's source is a human donor who received a COVID-19 vaccine. This chain connects TRBV15 to TRBJ2-7; 8 bases align to TRBD2. Sequenced material: CD4+ T cells from PBMCs cultured without peptide, taken after COVID-19 vaccination. CDR3 in DNA: TGTGCCACCAGCAGAGGACGGGAGGGTTGGTACGAGCAGTACGTC. Protein: CATSRGREGWYEQYV.